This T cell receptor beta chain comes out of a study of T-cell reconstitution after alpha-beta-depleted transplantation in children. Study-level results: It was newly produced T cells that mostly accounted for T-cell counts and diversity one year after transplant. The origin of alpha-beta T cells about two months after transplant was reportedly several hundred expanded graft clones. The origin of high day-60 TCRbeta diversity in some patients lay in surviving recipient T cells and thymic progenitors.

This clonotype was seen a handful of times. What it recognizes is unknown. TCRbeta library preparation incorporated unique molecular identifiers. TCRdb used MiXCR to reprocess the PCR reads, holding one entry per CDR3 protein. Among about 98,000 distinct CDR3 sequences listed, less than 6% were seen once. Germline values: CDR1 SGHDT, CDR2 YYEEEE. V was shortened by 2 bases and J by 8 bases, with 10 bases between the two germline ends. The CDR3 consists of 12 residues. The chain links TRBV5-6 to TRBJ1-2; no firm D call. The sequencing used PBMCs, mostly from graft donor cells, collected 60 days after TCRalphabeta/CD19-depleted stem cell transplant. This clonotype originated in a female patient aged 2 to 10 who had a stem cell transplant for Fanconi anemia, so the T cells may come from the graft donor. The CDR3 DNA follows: TGTGCCAGCAGCTTTTCCCGCGCCGGCTACACCTTC. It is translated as CASSFSRAGYTF.